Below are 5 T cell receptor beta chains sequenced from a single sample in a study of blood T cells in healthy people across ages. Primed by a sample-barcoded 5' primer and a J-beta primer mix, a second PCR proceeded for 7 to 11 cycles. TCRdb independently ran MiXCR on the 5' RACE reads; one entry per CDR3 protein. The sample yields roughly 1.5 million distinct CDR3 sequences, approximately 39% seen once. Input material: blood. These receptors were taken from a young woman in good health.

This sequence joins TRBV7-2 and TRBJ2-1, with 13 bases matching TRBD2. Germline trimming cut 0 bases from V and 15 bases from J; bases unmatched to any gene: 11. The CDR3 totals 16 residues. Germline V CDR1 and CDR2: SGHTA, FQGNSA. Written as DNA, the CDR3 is TGTGCCAGCAGCTTAGCTGCCGGGACTAGCGGGATAGGGTGGTTCTTC. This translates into CASSLAAGTSGIGWFF.

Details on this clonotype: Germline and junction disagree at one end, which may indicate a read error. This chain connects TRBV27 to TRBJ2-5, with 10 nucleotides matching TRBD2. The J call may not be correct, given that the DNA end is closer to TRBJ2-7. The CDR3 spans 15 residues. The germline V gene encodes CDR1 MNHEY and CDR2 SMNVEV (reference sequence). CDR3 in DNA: TGTGTCAGCAGTTTTGGGCTAGCGGGGGCCTACGAGCAGTACTTC. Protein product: CVSSFGLAGAYEQYF.

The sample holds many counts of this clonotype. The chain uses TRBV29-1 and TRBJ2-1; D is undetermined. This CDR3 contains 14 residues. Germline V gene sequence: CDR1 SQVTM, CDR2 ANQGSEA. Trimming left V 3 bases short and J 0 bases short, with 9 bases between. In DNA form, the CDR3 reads TGCAGCGTTGATACCCCGAGCTCCTACAATGAGCAGTTCTTC. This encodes CSVDTPSSYNEQFF.

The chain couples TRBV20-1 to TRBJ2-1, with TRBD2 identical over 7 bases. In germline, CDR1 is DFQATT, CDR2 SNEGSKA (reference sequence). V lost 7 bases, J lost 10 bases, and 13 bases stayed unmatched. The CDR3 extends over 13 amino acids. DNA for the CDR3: TGCAGTGGTGCCGGGACTACCCGCTACGAGCAGTTCTTC. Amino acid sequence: CSGAGTTRYEQFF.

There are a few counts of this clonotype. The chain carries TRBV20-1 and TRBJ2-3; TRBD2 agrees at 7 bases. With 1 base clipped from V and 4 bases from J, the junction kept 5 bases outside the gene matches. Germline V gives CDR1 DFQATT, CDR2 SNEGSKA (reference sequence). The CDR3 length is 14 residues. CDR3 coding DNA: TGCAGTGCTAGAGGGGGACTAAGCTCAGATACGCAGTATTTT. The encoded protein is CSARGGLSSDTQYF.